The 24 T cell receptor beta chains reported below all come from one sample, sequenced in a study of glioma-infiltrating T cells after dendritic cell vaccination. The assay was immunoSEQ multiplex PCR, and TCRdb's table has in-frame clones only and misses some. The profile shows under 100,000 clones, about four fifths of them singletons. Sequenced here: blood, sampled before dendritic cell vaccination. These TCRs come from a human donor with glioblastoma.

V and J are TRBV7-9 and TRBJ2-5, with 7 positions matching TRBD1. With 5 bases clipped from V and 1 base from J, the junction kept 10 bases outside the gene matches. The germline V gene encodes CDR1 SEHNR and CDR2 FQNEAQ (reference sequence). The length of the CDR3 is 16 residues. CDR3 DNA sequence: TGTGCCAGCAGCCCCGGGACAGTGGCGGGCCAAGAGACCCAGTACTTC. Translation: CASSPGTVAGQETQYF.

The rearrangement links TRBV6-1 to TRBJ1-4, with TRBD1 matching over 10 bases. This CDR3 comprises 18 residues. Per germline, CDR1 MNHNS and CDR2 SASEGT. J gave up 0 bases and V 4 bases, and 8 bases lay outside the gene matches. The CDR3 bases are TGTGCCAGCAGTGGTCCGGGACAGGGGATTGCAACTAATGAAAAACTGTTTTTT. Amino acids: CASSGPGQGIATNEKLFF.

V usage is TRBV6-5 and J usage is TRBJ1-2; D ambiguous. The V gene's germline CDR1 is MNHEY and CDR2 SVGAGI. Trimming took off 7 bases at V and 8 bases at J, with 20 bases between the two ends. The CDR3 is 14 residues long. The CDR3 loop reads CASTLHPGDHGYTF. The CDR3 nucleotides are TGTGCCAGCACCCTCCATCCAGGTGACCACGGCTACACCTTC.

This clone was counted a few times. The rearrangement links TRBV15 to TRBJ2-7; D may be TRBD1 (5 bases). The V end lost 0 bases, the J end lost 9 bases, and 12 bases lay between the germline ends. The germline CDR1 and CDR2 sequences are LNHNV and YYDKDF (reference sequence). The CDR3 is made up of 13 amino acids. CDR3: CATSRDAGSGQYF. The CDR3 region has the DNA TGTGCCACCAGCAGAGATGCAGGGTCTGGGCAGTACTTC.

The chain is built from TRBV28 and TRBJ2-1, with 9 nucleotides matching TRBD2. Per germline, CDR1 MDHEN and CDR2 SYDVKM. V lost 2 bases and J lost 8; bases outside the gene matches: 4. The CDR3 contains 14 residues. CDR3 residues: CASSLPAGGYEQFF. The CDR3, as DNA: TGTGCCAGCAGTTTACCAGCGGGAGGCTATGAGCAGTTCTTC. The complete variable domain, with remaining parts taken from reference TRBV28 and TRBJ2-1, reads DVKVTQSSRYLVKRTGEKVFLECVQDMDHENMFWYRQDPGLGLRLIYFSYDVKMKEKGDIPEGYSVSREKKERFSLILESASTNQTSMYLCASSLPAGGYEQFFGPGTRLTVL.

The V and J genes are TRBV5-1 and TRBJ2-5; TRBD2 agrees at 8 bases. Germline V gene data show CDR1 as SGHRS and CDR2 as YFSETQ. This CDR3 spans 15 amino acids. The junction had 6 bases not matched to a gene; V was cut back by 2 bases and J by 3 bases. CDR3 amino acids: CASSFGAGVEETQYF. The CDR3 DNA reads TGCGCCAGCAGCTTTGGAGCGGGAGTGGAAGAGACCCAGTACTTC.

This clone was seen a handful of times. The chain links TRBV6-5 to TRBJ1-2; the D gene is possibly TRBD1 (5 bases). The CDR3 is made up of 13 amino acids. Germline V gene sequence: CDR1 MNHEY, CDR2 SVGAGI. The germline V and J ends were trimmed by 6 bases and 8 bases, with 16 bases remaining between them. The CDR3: CASSPRGVGGYTF. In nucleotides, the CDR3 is TGTGCCAGCAGCCCACGGGGGGTCGGCGGCTACACCTTC.

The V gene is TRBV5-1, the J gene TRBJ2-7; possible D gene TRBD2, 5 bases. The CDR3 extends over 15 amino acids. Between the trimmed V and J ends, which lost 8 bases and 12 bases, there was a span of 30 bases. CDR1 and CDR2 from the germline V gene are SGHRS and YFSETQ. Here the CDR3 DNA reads TGCGCCAGTCAACCCGCCGCGGGCCTCCCACGGGATCTGTACTTC. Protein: CASQPAAGLPRDLYF. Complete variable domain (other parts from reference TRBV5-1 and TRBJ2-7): KAGVTQTPRYLIKTRGQQVTLSCSPISGHRSVSWYQQTPGQGLQFLFEYFSETQRNKGNFPGRFSGRQFSNSRSEMNVSTLELGDSALYLCASQPAAGLPRDLYFGPGTRLTVT.

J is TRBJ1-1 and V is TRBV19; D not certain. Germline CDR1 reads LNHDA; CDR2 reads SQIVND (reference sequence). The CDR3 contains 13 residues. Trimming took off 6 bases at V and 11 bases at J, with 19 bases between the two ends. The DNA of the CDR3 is TGTGCCAGTAGCCTTTTAGGACCCGGCGGGGCTTTCTTT. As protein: CASSLLGPGGAFF.

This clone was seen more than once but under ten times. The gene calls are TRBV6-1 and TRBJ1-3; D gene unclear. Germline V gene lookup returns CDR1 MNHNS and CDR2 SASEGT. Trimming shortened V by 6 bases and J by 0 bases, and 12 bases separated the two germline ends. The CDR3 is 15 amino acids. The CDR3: CASSLGRLSGNTIYF. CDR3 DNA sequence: TGTGCCAGCAGCCTTGGGCGCCTCTCTGGAAACACCATATATTTT.

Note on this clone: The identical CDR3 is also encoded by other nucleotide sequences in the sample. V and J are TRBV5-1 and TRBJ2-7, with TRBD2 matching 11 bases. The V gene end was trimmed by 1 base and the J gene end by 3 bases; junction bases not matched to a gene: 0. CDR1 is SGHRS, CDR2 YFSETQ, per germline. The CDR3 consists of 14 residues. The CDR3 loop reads CASSLTSGSYEQYF. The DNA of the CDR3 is TGCGCCAGCAGCTTGACTAGCGGGAGCTACGAGCAGTACTTC.

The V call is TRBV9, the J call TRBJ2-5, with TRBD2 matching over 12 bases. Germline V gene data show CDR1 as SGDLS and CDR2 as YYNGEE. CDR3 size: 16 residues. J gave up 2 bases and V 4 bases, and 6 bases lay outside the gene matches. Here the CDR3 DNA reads TGTGCCAGCAGCCCCTGGACTAGCGGGGTACAAGAGACCCAGTACTTC. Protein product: CASSPWTSGVQETQYF. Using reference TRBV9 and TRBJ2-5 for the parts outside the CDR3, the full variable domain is DSGVTQTPKHLITATGQRVTLRCSPRSGDLSVYWYQQSLDQGLQFLIQYYNGEERAKGNILERFSAQQFPDLHSELNLSSLELGDSALYFCASSPWTSGVQETQYFGPGTRLLVL.

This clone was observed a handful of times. CDR3: CASSLGGGVVADTQYF. CDR3 nucleotides: TGTGCCAGCAGCCTGGGCGGGGGGGTCGTAGCAGATACGCAGTATTTT. The chain carries TRBV9 and TRBJ2-3; 9 bases line up with TRBD2. Looked up from germline, CDR1 is SGDLS and CDR2 is YYNGEE. V was clipped by 4 bases and J by 4 bases; unmatched bases: 10. The CDR3 runs to 16 residues.

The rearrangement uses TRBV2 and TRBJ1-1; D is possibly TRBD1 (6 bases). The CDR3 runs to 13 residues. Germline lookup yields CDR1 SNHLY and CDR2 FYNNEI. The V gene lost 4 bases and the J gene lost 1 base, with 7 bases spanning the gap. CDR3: CASSGQANTEAFF. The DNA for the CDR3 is TGTGCCAGCAGTGGACAGGCGAACACTGAAGCTTTCTTT.

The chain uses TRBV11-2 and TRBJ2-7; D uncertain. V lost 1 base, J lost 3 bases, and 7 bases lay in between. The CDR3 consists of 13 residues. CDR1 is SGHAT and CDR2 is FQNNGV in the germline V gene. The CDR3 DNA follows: TGTGCCAGCAGCTTAGGGCCCCACTACGAGCAGTACTTC. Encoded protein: CASSLGPHYEQYF.

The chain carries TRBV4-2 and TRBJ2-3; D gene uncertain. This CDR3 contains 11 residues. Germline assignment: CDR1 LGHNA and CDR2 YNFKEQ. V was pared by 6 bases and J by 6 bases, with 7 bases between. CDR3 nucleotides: TGTGCCAGCAGGTACGAGGATACGCAGTATTTT. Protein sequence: CASRYEDTQYF.

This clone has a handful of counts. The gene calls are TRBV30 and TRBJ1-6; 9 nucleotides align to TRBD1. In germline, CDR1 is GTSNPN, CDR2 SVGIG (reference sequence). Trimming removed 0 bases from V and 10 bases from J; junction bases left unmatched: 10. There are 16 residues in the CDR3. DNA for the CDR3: TGTGCCTGGAGTGTAAGGGACAGGGTGGTTGGCTCACCCCTCCACTTT. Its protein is CAWSVRDRVVGSPLHF.

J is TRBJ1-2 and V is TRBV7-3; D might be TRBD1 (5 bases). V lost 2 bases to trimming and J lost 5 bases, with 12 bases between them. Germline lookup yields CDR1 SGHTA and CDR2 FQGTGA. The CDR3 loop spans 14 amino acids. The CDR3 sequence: CASSLSGGPYGYTF. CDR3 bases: TGTGCCAGCAGCTTATCGGGGGGACCTTATGGCTACACCTTC.

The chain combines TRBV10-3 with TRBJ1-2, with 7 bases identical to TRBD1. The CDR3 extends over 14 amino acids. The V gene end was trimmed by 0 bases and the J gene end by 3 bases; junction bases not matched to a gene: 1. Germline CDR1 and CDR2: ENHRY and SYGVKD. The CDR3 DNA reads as TGTGCCATCAGTGAGTCAGGGGGCGACTATGGCTACACCTTC. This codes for CAISESGGDYGYTF.

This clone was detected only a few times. CDR3 coding DNA: TGTGCCAGCAGCTTAAACCAGGGTTATGGCTACACCTTC. Amino acids: CASSLNQGYGYTF. V usage is TRBV7-2 and J usage is TRBJ1-2, with D possibly matching TRBD1 (5 bases). The V end was cut by 2 bases, the J end by 5 bases, with 9 bases between. CDR3 length equals 13 residues. Per the germline V gene, CDR1 is SGHTA and CDR2 is FQGNSA. The full variable domain, its missing parts supplied by reference TRBV7-2 and TRBJ1-2, is GAGVSQSPSNKVTEKGKDVELRCDPISGHTALYWYRQSLGQGLEFLIYFQGNSAPDKSGLPSDRFSAERTGGSVSTLTIQRTQQEDSAVYLCASSLNQGYGYTFGSGTRLTVV.

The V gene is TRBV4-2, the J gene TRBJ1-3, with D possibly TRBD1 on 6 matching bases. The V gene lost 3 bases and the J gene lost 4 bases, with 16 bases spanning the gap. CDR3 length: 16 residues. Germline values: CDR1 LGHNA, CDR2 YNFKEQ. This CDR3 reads CASSQQGGVRGNTIYF. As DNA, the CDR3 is TGTGCCAGCAGCCAGCAAGGGGGAGTTCGAGGAAACACCATATATTTT.

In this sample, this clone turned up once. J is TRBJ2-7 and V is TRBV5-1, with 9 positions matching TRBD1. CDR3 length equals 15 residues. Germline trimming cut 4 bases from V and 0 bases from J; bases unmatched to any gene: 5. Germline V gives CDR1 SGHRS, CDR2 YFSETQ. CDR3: CASSPGTGFSYEQYF. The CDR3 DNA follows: TGCGCCAGCAGCCCCGGGACAGGGTTCTCCTACGAGCAGTACTTC.

For the CDR3, the DNA is TGTGCCAGCAGTATAGGGACAGCGAACACCGGGGAGCTGTTTTTT. Its protein is CASSIGTANTGELFF. The chain recombines TRBV6-5 with TRBJ2-2; 7 bases agree with TRBD1. From germline, CDR1 is MNHEY and CDR2 SVGAGI. J lost 0 bases, V lost 5 bases, and 3 bases had no gene match. CDR3 length: 15 residues.

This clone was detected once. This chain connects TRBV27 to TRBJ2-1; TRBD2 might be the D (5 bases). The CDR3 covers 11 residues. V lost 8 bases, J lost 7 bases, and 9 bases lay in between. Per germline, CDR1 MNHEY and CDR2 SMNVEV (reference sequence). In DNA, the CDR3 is TGTGCCAGCCGGACTTGGAATGAGCAGTTCTTC. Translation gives CASRTWNEQFF.